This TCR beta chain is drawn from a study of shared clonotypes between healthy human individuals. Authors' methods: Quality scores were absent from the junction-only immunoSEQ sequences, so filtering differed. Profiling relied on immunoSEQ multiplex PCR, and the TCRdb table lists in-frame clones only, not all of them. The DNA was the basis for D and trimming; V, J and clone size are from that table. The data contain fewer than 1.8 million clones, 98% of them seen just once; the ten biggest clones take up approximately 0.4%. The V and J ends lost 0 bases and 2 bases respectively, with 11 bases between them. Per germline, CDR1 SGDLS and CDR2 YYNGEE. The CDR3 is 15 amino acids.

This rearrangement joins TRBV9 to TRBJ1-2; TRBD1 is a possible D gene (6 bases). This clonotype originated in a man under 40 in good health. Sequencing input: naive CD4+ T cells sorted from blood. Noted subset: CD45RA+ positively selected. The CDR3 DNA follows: TGTGCCAGCAGCGTAGGATGGGGGCAAAACTATGGCTACACCTTC. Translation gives CASSVGWGQNYGYTF.